This T cell receptor (beta chain) was profiled in a study of Ad26.COV2.S vaccination and SARS-CoV-2 variants. The CDR3 sequence is 18 residues long. The V and J ends lost 4 bases and 0 bases, in that order; junction bases with no gene match: 12. The germline V gene encodes CDR1 SGHRS and CDR2 YFSETQ. Described treatment: approximately 18 received Ad26.COV2.S at low or high dose, single or two shots; five or six received placebo; per-sample allocation not given. Sample collection was performed on day 63 after the first vaccine or placebo injection. Libraries were prepared by immunoSEQ multiplex PCR; TCRdb keeps only in-frame clonotypes and omits some of them. The sample shows hundreds of thousands of clones, about 93% of them seen only once.

The material was peripheral blood, obtained in a trial of Ad26.COV2.S vaccine versus placebo. This sequence originates from a person aged 18-60 years who received the Ad26.COV2.S COVID-19 vaccine or a placebo. The chain joins TRBV5-1 to TRBJ2-3; 9 nucleotides align to TRBD2. Here the CDR3 reads CASSRIMTSGTSTDTQYF. Here the CDR3 DNA reads TGCGCCAGCAGCCGAATTATGACTAGCGGAACTAGCACAGATACGCAGTATTTT.